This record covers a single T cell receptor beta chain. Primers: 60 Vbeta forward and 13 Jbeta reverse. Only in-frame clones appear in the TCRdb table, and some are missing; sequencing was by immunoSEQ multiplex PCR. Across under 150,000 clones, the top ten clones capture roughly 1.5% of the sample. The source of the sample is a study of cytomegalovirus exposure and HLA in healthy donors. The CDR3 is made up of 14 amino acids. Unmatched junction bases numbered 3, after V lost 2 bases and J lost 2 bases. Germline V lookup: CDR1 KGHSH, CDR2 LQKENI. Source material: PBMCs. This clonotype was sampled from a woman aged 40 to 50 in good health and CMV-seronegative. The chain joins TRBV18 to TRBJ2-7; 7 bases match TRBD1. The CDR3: CASSPTQGTYEQYF. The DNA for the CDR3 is TGTGCCAGCTCACCAACACAGGGGACCTACGAGCAGTACTTC. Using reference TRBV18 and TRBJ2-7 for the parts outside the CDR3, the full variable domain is NAGVMQNPRHLVRRRGQEARLRCSPMKGHSHVYWYRQLPEEGLKFMVYLQKENIIDESGMPKERFSAEFPKEGPSILRIQQVVRGDSAAYFCASSPTQGTYEQYFGPGTRLTVT.